This TCR beta chain was identified in a study of blood T cell repertoires in COVID-19. This CDR3 has 15 amino acids. Germline CDR1 and CDR2: SGHRS and YFSETQ. With V trimmed by 2 bases and J by 2 bases, 6 bases remained unmatched. This table comes from immunoSEQ multiplex PCR, and its TCRdb copy is limited to in-frame clones, with some not included. The table has 180,000 or so clones, around nine tenths seen once. What the recovered Cohort 3 donors had was two negative PCRs, clearance, or symptom resolution. Sequencing was performed on PBMCs or T cells enriched from blood (not recorded which). The chain recombines TRBV5-1 with TRBJ1-1; TRBD1 aligns across 7 bases. The receptor's source is a woman under 30 who had recovered from COVID-19. CDR3 sequence reads: CASSFSGTDNTEAFF. The CDR3 bases are TGCGCCAGCAGCTTTTCCGGGACAGATAACACTGAAGCTTTCTTT.